Following are 26 T cell receptor beta chains from one sample sequenced in a study of shared clonotypes between healthy human individuals. The method was immunoSEQ multiplex PCR; TCRdb's version includes in-frame clones alone and lacks a portion of them. The sample contains about 2 million clones, 85% to 95% of which appear only once. The sample comprised naive CD4+ T cells sorted from blood. The subset is: CD45RA+ positively selected. Source of these receptors: a man between 18 and 35 years old in good health.

This clone appeared once. This specimen includes other DNA sequences encoding the same CDR3. The chain is built from TRBV9 and TRBJ2-6; D gene unclear. The V and J ends lost 0 bases and 0 bases respectively, with 4 bases between them. This CDR3 is built from 15 residues. Germline V gene sequence: CDR1 SGDLS, CDR2 YYNGEE. This CDR3 reads CASSVVDSGANVLTF. The CDR3 DNA reads TGTGCCAGCAGCGTAGTGGACTCTGGGGCCAACGTCCTGACTTTC.

The chain carries TRBV29-1 and TRBJ1-2; D might be TRBD1 (6 bases). Germline V gives CDR1 SQVTM, CDR2 ANQGSEA. The CDR3 has 14 amino acids. Trimming left V 6 bases short and J 4 bases short, with 18 bases between. This CDR3 is CSVQEGVTVYGYTF. The CDR3 DNA reads TGCAGCGTCCAAGAGGGGGTTACAGTCTATGGCTACACCTTC.

This chain connects TRBV2 to TRBJ2-5, with 7 bases aligning to TRBD1. The CDR3 spans 15 residues. Germline V gene data show CDR1 as SNHLY and CDR2 as FYNNEI. The J segment lost 4 bases and the V segment lost 7 bases, leaving 12 bases of the junction unmatched. The CDR3: CASTEKGAPSETQYF. The DNA for the CDR3 is TGTGCCAGCACCGAAAAGGGGGCGCCCTCAGAGACCCAGTACTTC.

This chain uses TRBV18 with TRBJ2-1; 9 bases match TRBD1. The CDR3 has 16 amino acids. V shed 6 bases, J shed 2 bases, and the junction held 8 bases outside the gene matches. CDR1 is KGHSH and CDR2 is LQKENI in the germline V gene. CDR3 nucleotides: TGTGCCAGCTCCCCCAACAGGGGGCAAACCTACAATGAGCAGTTCTTC. Residues: CASSPNRGQTYNEQFF. Combining the CDR3 with reference TRBV18 and TRBJ2-1 gives the whole variable domain NAGVMQNPRHLVRRRGQEARLRCSPMKGHSHVYWYRQLPEEGLKFMVYLQKENIIDESGMPKERFSAEFPKEGPSILRIQQVVRGDSAAYFCASSPNRGQTYNEQFFGPGTRLTVL.

The chain combines TRBV5-4 with TRBJ1-1, with a weak D call TRBD1 (6 bases). V lost 3 bases and J lost 1, with 13 bases in between. The V gene's germline CDR1 is SGHNT and CDR2 YYREEE (reference sequence). This CDR3 is built from 15 residues. In nucleotides, the CDR3 is TGTGCCAGCAGCTCGGGGGGCGCAGGGAACACTGAAGCTTTCTTT. It codes for CASSSGGAGNTEAFF.

This chain joins TRBV7-2 and TRBJ2-1; tentatively, D is TRBD1 or TRBD2 (6 bases each). This CDR3 is 14 amino acids long. CDR1 and CDR2 (germline): SGHTA, FQGNSA. The ends were cut back, 2 bases at V and 4 bases at J, with 9 bases in the middle. As DNA, the CDR3 is TGTGCCAGCAGCTTAAGAGGGGGGTACAATGAGCAGTTCTTC. The encoded protein is CASSLRGGYNEQFF.

This rearrangement joins TRBV5-8 to TRBJ1-6; the D gene is possibly TRBD1 (6 bases). Germline CDR1 reads SGHTS; CDR2 reads YDEGEE. CDR3 length: 14 residues. Trimming took 2 bases from V and 9 from J, leaving 12 bases between them. For the CDR3, the DNA is TGTGCCAGCAGCTTAGGACAGCTTTTTTCACCCCTCCACTTT. Translation: CASSLGQLFSPLHF.

The chain carries TRBV28 and TRBJ2-1; 9 bases align to TRBD1. CDR3 length: 15 amino acids. V trimming: 4 bases; J trimming: 1 base; junction bases outside the gene matches: 2. The V gene's germline CDR1 is MDHEN and CDR2 SYDVKM. The CDR3 nucleotides read TGTGCCAGCAGTTCGGGGACAGGGTCCTACAATGAGCAGTTCTTC. Protein: CASSSGTGSYNEQFF.

The chain has TRBV2 and TRBJ2-3; TRBD2 matches at 8 bases. Trimming removed 6 bases from V and 2 bases from J; junction bases left unmatched: 10. The germline gives CDR1 SNHLY, CDR2 FYNNEI. This CDR3 has 16 amino acids. In DNA, the CDR3 is TGTGCCAGCAGGGACACACCGGGACTAGACACAGATACGCAGTATTTT. As protein: CASRDTPGLDTDTQYF.

V usage is TRBV5-1 and J usage is TRBJ2-1, with no clear D. Germline CDR1 reads SGHRS; CDR2 reads YFSETQ. The CDR3 covers 15 residues. V was pared by 0 bases and J by 8 bases, with 15 bases between. The CDR3 loop reads CASSLEGFNRDEQFF. For the CDR3, the DNA is TGCGCCAGCAGCTTGGAAGGTTTCAATAGGGATGAGCAGTTCTTC.

The chain joins TRBV12-2 to TRBJ1-5. TRBV12-2 is deemed a pseudogene. The CDR3 has 15 amino acids. CDR3 bases: TGTGCAAGTCGCTTAGGGAGGGACAGCAATCAGCCCCAGCATTTT. Its protein is CASRLGRDSNQPQHF.

This chain uses TRBV6-6 with TRBJ2-3; 7 bases are shared with TRBD2. The CDR3 totals 15 residues. Germline trimming cut 2 bases from V and 3 bases from J; bases unmatched to any gene: 5. Per germline, CDR1 MNHNY and CDR2 SVGAGI (reference sequence). Here the CDR3 reads CASSYRASGTDTQYF. The CDR3 nucleotides are TGTGCCAGCAGTTACCGAGCTAGCGGTACAGATACGCAGTATTTT.

The count of this clone is one. This sequence joins TRBV6-1 and TRBJ2-7, with 8 bases identical to TRBD2. Germline V gene data show CDR1 as MNHNS and CDR2 as SASEGT. There are 14 residues in the CDR3. After removal of 4 bases from V and 3 bases from J, the junction contained 5 bases not matched to a gene. CDR3: CASSVYGTSYEQYF. The DNA for the CDR3 is TGTGCCAGCAGTGTATACGGGACTAGCTACGAGCAGTACTTC.

The chain links TRBV6-5 to TRBJ1-2; 7 nucleotides match TRBD1. Germline CDR1 MNHEY, CDR2 SVGAGI. Trimming cost V 3 bases and J 4 bases; bases outside gene matches: 5. This CDR3 is built from 14 residues. The CDR3 DNA reads TGTGCCAGCAGTTATCGAACAGGGGTCTATGGCTACACCTTC. It translates to CASSYRTGVYGYTF.

The chain is built from TRBV9 and TRBJ2-7; either TRBD1 or TRBD2 may supply D (5 bases each). The CDR3 loop spans 12 amino acids. Trimming took off 1 base at V and 13 bases at J, with 15 bases between the two ends. The germline CDR1 and CDR2 sequences are SGDLS and YYNGEE. Written as DNA, the CDR3 is TGTGCCAGCAGCGTACCCCCGGGACCTCCTTACTTC. This encodes CASSVPPGPPYF.

The chain combines TRBV2 with TRBJ1-2; the D gene is possibly TRBD1 (5 bases). Trimming stripped 2 bases from V and 7 bases from J, with 14 bases between. This CDR3 comprises 14 residues. CDR1 is SNHLY, CDR2 FYNNEI, per germline. CDR3 amino acids: CASSEYRQGGGYTF. CDR3 DNA: TGTGCCAGCAGTGAATACCGGCAGGGTGGTGGCTACACCTTC.

The chain combines TRBV4-1 with TRBJ1-3; D uncertain. The ends were cut back, 2 bases at V and 2 bases at J, with 10 bases in the middle. This CDR3 spans 15 amino acids. Germline CDR1 reads MGHRA; CDR2 reads YSYEKL. CDR3 amino acids: CASSQLTNTGNTIYF. As DNA, the CDR3 is TGCGCCAGCAGCCAACTTACTAACACTGGAAACACCATATATTTT.

The V call is TRBV10-3, the J call TRBJ1-4, with D maybe TRBD1 (5 bases). V shed 3 bases and J shed 3 bases, with 11 bases lying between them. This CDR3 comprises 15 residues. Germline CDR1 reads ENHRY; CDR2 reads SYGVKD. CDR3 sequence reads: CAISEGVGANEKLFF. In nucleotides, the CDR3 is TGTGCCATCAGTGAAGGGGTGGGAGCTAATGAAAAACTGTTTTTT.

This chain connects TRBV10-2 to TRBJ1-2, with unresolved D. Germline lookup yields CDR1 WSHSY and CDR2 SAAADI. The length of the CDR3 is 13 residues. Trimming pared 3 bases from V and 3 bases from J, leaving 8 bases between. Here the CDR3 DNA reads TGCGCCAGCAGTGATACAAACCACTATGGCTACACCTTC. It translates to CASSDTNHYGYTF.

The V and J genes are TRBV2 and TRBJ2-1; D tentatively fits TRBD1 or TRBD2 (5 bases each). The CDR3 consists of 13 residues. Trimming removed 6 bases from V and 2 bases from J, with 8 bases in between. Germline V gives CDR1 SNHLY, CDR2 FYNNEI. The CDR3 loop is CASSRDPYNEQFF. In DNA, the CDR3 is TGTGCCAGCAGCAGGGACCCCTACAATGAGCAGTTCTTC.

V usage is TRBV10-2 and J usage is TRBJ2-7; D gene ambiguous. V was clipped by 2 bases and J by 7 bases, with 12 bases between them. This CDR3 region has 13 residues. Per the germline V gene, CDR1 is WSHSY and CDR2 is SAAADI. CDR3 sequence (DNA): TGCGCCAGCAGTGAGCCCCCCCCTGAAGAGCAGTACTTC. Translating it yields CASSEPPPEEQYF.

The genes are TRBV5-1 and TRBJ2-5, with 8 bases aligning to TRBD1. Germline V lookup: CDR1 SGHRS, CDR2 YFSETQ. V trimming: 7 bases; J trimming: 5 bases; junction bases outside the gene matches: 4. This CDR3 comprises 12 residues. The CDR3 DNA is TGCGCCAGCGCCGGACAGGGCGAGACCCAGTACTTC. Its translation is CASAGQGETQYF.

V usage is TRBV9 and J usage is TRBJ2-2; D not resolved. The V gene's germline CDR1 is SGDLS and CDR2 YYNGEE. This CDR3 spans 14 amino acids. V dropped 0 bases and J dropped 7 bases, with 10 bases sitting between them. CDR3 protein: CASSVAPPGGELFF. The CDR3 nucleotides read TGTGCCAGCAGCGTAGCCCCCCCGGGCGGGGAGCTGTTTTTT. Variable domain in full (rest from reference TRBV9 and TRBJ2-2): DSGVTQTPKHLITATGQRVTLRCSPRSGDLSVYWYQQSLDQGLQFLIQYYNGEERAKGNILERFSAQQFPDLHSELNLSSLELGDSALYFCASSVAPPGGELFFGEGSRLTVL.

This chain uses TRBV6-6 with TRBJ1-2, with 7 bases identical to TRBD1. Unmatched junction bases numbered 11, after V lost 2 bases and J lost 5 bases. The CDR3 contains 16 residues. CDR1 MNHNY and CDR2 SVGAGI come from the germline V gene (reference sequence). CDR3 protein: CASSYSKDRVRYGYTF. CDR3 DNA: TGTGCCAGCAGTTACAGTAAAGACAGGGTTCGATATGGCTACACCTTC.

V usage is TRBV10-3 and J usage is TRBJ2-7; D possibly corresponds to TRBD2 (6 bases). The CDR3 covers 12 residues. Germline CDR1 ENHRY, CDR2 SYGVKD. V was trimmed by 11 bases and J by 1 base, leaving 12 bases between them. The CDR3 loop is CAAGIGSYEQYF. CDR3 DNA: TGTGCCGCGGGAATTGGGTCCTACGAGCAGTACTTC.

A remark on this clone: Other nucleotide sequences in the sample specify the same CDR3. The rearrangement uses TRBV30 and TRBJ2-1, with TRBD2 matching 14 bases. Trimming at V came to 4 bases and at J to 3 bases, leaving 2 bases not matched to a gene. This CDR3 spans 15 amino acids. Germline CDR1 and CDR2: GTSNPN and SVGIG (reference sequence). The CDR3 is CAWKGTSGSYNEQFF. As DNA, the CDR3 is TGTGCCTGGAAGGGGACTAGCGGGAGCTACAATGAGCAGTTCTTC. The full variable domain, completed using reference TRBV30 and TRBJ2-1, is SQTIHQWPATLVQPVGSPLSLECTVEGTSNPNLYWYRQAAGRGLQLLFYSVGIGQISSEVPQNLSASRPQDRQFILSSKKLLLSDSGFYLCAWKGTSGSYNEQFFGPGTRLTVL.